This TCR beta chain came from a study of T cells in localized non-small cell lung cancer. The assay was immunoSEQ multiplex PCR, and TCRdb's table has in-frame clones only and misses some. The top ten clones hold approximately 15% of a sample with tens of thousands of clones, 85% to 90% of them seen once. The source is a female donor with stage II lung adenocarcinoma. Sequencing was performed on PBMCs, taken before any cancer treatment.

CDR3 DNA: TGTGCCTGGAGTAATCCCAGCCCGGCTGGAAACACCATATATTTT. Amino acid sequence: CAWSNPSPAGNTIYF. The chain carries TRBV30 and TRBJ1-3; D not resolved. Trimming stripped 2 bases from V and 2 bases from J, with 13 bases between. CDR1 and CDR2 from the germline V gene are GTSNPN and SVGIG (reference sequence). The length of the CDR3 is 15 residues.